This passage covers 29 T cell receptor beta chains from one sample sequenced in a study of T cell changes during pregnancy in multiple sclerosis. Generated by immunoSEQ multiplex PCR, the TCRdb table keeps only in-frame clones and is missing some. The sample yields about 58,000 clones, 91% seen once. The starting material was CD4+ T cells from peripheral blood mononuclear cells, obtained after pregnancy. Source of these receptors: a female donor in good health, enrolled as a control in a pregnancy study.

The chain combines TRBV19 with TRBJ1-3; the D is unclear. The CDR3 is 11 amino acids. Trimming cost V 7 bases and J 4 bases, with 5 bases left between them. CDR1 is LNHDA, CDR2 SQIVND, per germline (reference sequence). The CDR3 reads CASMSGNTIYF. The CDR3 coding sequence is TGTGCCAGTATGTCAGGAAACACCATATATTTT.

The chain employs TRBV27 and TRBJ2-5, with unresolved D. Looked up from germline, CDR1 is MNHEY and CDR2 is SMNVEV (reference sequence). This CDR3 spans 13 amino acids. The V end was cut by 4 bases, the J end by 5 bases, with 11 bases between. The CDR3 coding sequence is TGTGCCAGCAGTTCGATAGCCGGGGAGACCCAGTACTTC. Translation gives CASSSIAGETQYF.

The table lists this clone with a few counts. The chain employs TRBV19 and TRBJ1-1; 8 bases fit TRBD1. V was pared by 4 bases and J by 11 bases, with 3 bases of the junction left unmatched. CDR3 size: 11 residues. Germline V gene data show CDR1 as LNHDA and CDR2 as SQIVND (reference sequence). CDR3 coding DNA: TGTGCCAGTAGTACGACAGGGGACGCTTTCTTT. It encodes CASSTTGDAFF.

The V call is TRBV15, the J call TRBJ2-7; a weak D match, TRBD1 (7 bases). The V and J ends lost 3 bases and 0 bases respectively, with 18 bases between them. The CDR3 is made up of 17 amino acids. CDR1 and CDR2 (germline): LNHNV, YYDKDF (reference sequence). CDR3 in amino acids: CATSRLPQGGISYEQYF. DNA of the CDR3: TGTGCCACCAGCAGGCTCCCTCAGGGGGGTATCTCCTACGAGCAGTACTTC.

The V and J genes are TRBV19 and TRBJ2-4; 10 bases are shared with TRBD2. V dropped 4 bases and J dropped 8; count of bases not matched to a gene: 8. The CDR3 runs to 15 residues. CDR1 is LNHDA and CDR2 is SQIVND in the germline V gene (reference sequence). The CDR3 nucleotides are TGTGCCAGTAGTAAGAATAGCGGGGGGCGGGACATTCAGTACTTC. It codes for CASSKNSGGRDIQYF.

V is TRBV6-5 and J is TRBJ2-3, with D perhaps TRBD2 (5 bases). This CDR3 has 16 residues. CDR1 MNHEY and CDR2 SVGAGI come from the germline V gene. Trimming took off 0 bases at V and 0 bases at J, with 10 bases between the two ends. The CDR3 loop is CASSYSAGPSTDTQYF. The CDR3 DNA reads TGTGCCAGCAGTTACTCGGCGGGTCCTAGCACAGATACGCAGTATTTT.

This rearrangement joins TRBV5-4 to TRBJ2-1; 11 bases match TRBD2. The CDR3 is 16 residues long. Germline V lookup: CDR1 SGHNT, CDR2 YYREEE (reference sequence). V lost 4 bases to trimming and J lost 8 bases; unmatched junction nucleotides: 11. CDR3 in amino acids: CASSPRLAGGPDEQFF. CDR3 nucleotide sequence: TGTGCCAGCAGCCCCCGGCTAGCGGGGGGTCCCGATGAGCAGTTCTTC.

The chain is built from TRBV2 and TRBJ1-1, with D perhaps matching TRBD1 (6 bases). The V end was cut by 10 bases, the J end by 5 bases, with 23 bases between. The CDR3 totals 15 residues. CDR1 and CDR2 from the germline V gene are SNHLY and FYNNEI. The CDR3 loop is CAMGAATTELTEAFF. CDR3 coding DNA: TGTGCCATGGGGGCTGCTACGACGGAATTAACTGAAGCTTTCTTT.

The rearrangement links TRBV5-1 to TRBJ2-1; the match to TRBD2 covers 9 bases. This CDR3 region has 15 residues. CDR1 and CDR2 from the germline V gene are SGHRS and YFSETQ. The junction had 7 bases not matched to a gene; V was cut back by 4 bases and J by 5 bases. The CDR3 spells CASSPGLAGHNEQFF. The CDR3 bases are TGCGCCAGCAGCCCGGGACTAGCAGGCCACAATGAGCAGTTCTTC.

This chain links TRBV4-1 with TRBJ1-4, with 9 bases that match TRBD1. The CDR3 runs to 16 residues. Germline V gene data show CDR1 as MGHRA and CDR2 as YSYEKL. J lost 4 bases, V lost 4 bases, and 7 bases had no gene match. CDR3 nucleotides: TGCGCCAGCAGCCGGTCCCGGGGACAGGGTAATGAAAAACTGTTTTTT. This encodes CASSRSRGQGNEKLFF.

The chain couples TRBV30 to TRBJ1-4, with 8 bases fitting TRBD1. CDR3 length equals 13 residues. The V segment lost 5 bases and the J segment 7 bases; nucleotides outside the gene matches: 6. Germline assignment: CDR1 GTSNPN and CDR2 SVGIG (reference sequence). The CDR3 sequence is CAWGQGSSEKLFF. The CDR3 DNA sequence: TGTGCCTGGGGACAGGGAAGTAGTGAAAAACTGTTTTTT.

The CDR3 reads CASSPQAAGNTIYF. The CDR3 coding sequence is TGTGCCAGCAGCCCTCAGGCTGCTGGAAACACCATATATTTT. The chain employs TRBV7-2 and TRBJ1-3; D not resolved. The germline CDR1 and CDR2 sequences are SGHTA and FQGNSA. This CDR3 has 14 residues. V dropped 5 bases and J dropped 2 bases, with 10 bases sitting between them.

This chain uses TRBV9 with TRBJ2-3; a weak D match, TRBD2 (7 bases). Between the trimmed V and J ends, which lost 2 bases and 1 base, there was a span of 11 bases. This CDR3 contains 15 residues. Germline CDR1 is SGDLS and CDR2 is YYNGEE. In DNA, the CDR3 is TGTGCCAGCAGCGTTACAGGGAGGGGCACAGATACGCAGTATTTT. It encodes CASSVTGRGTDTQYF.

The V call is TRBV4-2, the J call TRBJ2-1, with 13 nucleotides matching TRBD2. The CDR3 runs 15 residues. V gave up 5 bases and J gave up 8 bases; unmatched junction bases: 6. CDR1 and CDR2 from the germline V gene are LGHNA and YNFKEQ. The DNA for the CDR3 is TGTGCCAGCAGCACCCGCGGGACTAGCGGGGATGAGCAGTTCTTC. It codes for CASSTRGTSGDEQFF.

This clone occurred once. V usage is TRBV5-6 and J usage is TRBJ2-4; TRBD2 matches 11 bases. Looked up from germline, CDR1 is SGHDT and CDR2 is YYEEEE. The CDR3 consists of 14 residues. J was trimmed by 15 bases and V by 1 base; bases with no gene match: 9. CDR3 coding DNA: TGTGCCAGCAGCTTGTCGGCTAGCGGGGGGTCTGCGTACTTC. Encoded protein: CASSLSASGGSAYF.

The chain links TRBV7-8 to TRBJ2-1; maybe TRBD2 (5 bases). The CDR3 covers 15 residues. Germline CDR1 is SGHVS and CDR2 is FQNEAQ. Trimming cost V 1 base and J 8 bases, with 15 bases left between them. The CDR3 reads CASSLERGLIDEQFF. For the CDR3, the DNA is TGTGCCAGCAGCTTAGAACGAGGACTTATCGATGAGCAGTTCTTC.

The V and J genes are TRBV6-5 and TRBJ2-7, with D possibly being TRBD1 (6 bases). V was pared by 6 bases and J by 0 bases, with 15 bases between. Germline assignment: CDR1 MNHEY and CDR2 SVGAGI. The CDR3 runs to 15 residues. CDR3 nucleotides: TGTGCCAGCAGCATAACAGGGATATCCTCCTACGAGCAGTACTTC. Translating it yields CASSITGISSYEQYF.

CDR3 sequence reads: CASSHREGRQETQYF. The CDR3 nucleotides read TGTGCCAGCAGCCATCGGGAGGGACGGCAAGAGACCCAGTACTTC. The V gene is TRBV5-6, the J gene TRBJ2-5, with TRBD2 identical over 8 bases. There are 15 residues in the CDR3. The V gene's germline CDR1 is SGHDT and CDR2 YYEEEE. V lost 4 bases and J lost 2; bases outside the gene matches: 7.

This chain links TRBV15 with TRBJ1-1; 9 bases fit TRBD1. Germline V gene lookup returns CDR1 LNHNV and CDR2 YYDKDF (reference sequence). The CDR3 is made up of 16 amino acids. V trimming: 2 bases; J trimming: 4 bases; junction bases outside the gene matches: 8. The CDR3 DNA sequence: TGTGCCACCAGCAGACAAATAGGACAGGGGTTCACTGAAGCTTTCTTT. Residues: CATSRQIGQGFTEAFF.

This rearrangement joins TRBV6-1 to TRBJ2-5; tentative D call: TRBD1 (7 bases). Per the germline V gene, CDR1 is MNHNS and CDR2 is SASEGT. V lost 0 bases to trimming and J lost 5 bases, with 10 bases between them. The CDR3 totals 14 residues. CDR3: CASSEAQGGETQYF. The CDR3 DNA reads as TGTGCCAGCAGTGAAGCGCAGGGGGGCGAGACCCAGTACTTC.

This chain links TRBV5-6 with TRBJ1-2; TRBD1 is a possible D gene (5 bases). Germline V gives CDR1 SGHDT, CDR2 YYEEEE. CDR3 length: 13 residues. Trimming removed 0 bases at V and 8 bases at J, with 11 bases between. The CDR3 is CASSLAEGEGYTF. CDR3 nucleotide sequence: TGTGCCAGCAGCTTGGCCGAAGGGGAAGGCTACACCTTC. The complete variable domain, with remaining parts taken from reference TRBV5-6 and TRBJ1-2, reads DAGVTQSPTHLIKTRGQQVTLRCSPKSGHDTVSWYQQALGQGPQFIFQYYEEEERQRGNFPDRFSGHQFPNYSSELNVNALLLGDSALYLCASSLAEGEGYTFGSGTRLTVV.

CDR3 bases: TGTGCTAGTGGTCCCGACAGGCACACTGAAGCTTTCTTT. Translating gives CASGPDRHTEAFF. The chain joins TRBV12-5 to TRBJ1-1; D may be TRBD1 (6 bases). The ends were cut back, 5 bases at V and 3 bases at J, with 10 bases in the middle. The CDR3 has 13 residues. The germline gives CDR1 LGHNT, CDR2 FRNRAP.

J is TRBJ2-3 and V is TRBV9; the match to TRBD2 covers 8 bases. Unmatched junction bases numbered 11, after V lost 4 bases and J lost 4 bases. The CDR3 consists of 16 residues. From germline, CDR1 is SGDLS and CDR2 YYNGEE. This CDR3 reads CASSTPSRGVADTQYF. For the CDR3, the DNA is TGTGCCAGCAGCACCCCTTCGCGGGGGGTTGCAGATACGCAGTATTTT.

V is TRBV7-2 and J is TRBJ1-6, with D maybe TRBD1 (6 bases). V lost 3 bases, J lost 8 bases, and 11 bases lay in between. The CDR3 loop spans 14 amino acids. Germline loops: CDR1 SGHTA, CDR2 FQGNSA. The CDR3 is CASSFQGFDSPLHF. CDR3 DNA sequence: TGTGCCAGCAGCTTCCAGGGGTTTGATTCACCCCTCCACTTT. The variable domain in full, completed from reference TRBV7-2 and TRBJ1-6, reads GAGVSQSPSNKVTEKGKDVELRCDPISGHTALYWYRQSLGQGLEFLIYFQGNSAPDKSGLPSDRFSAERTGGSVSTLTIQRTQQEDSAVYLCASSFQGFDSPLHFGNGTRLTVT.

The CDR3 DNA is TGTGCCAGCAGCTTGGGGGGGACAGGGGCCGGGGAGCTGTTTTTT. It is translated as CASSLGGTGAGELFF. This chain connects TRBV5-4 to TRBJ2-2; 10 nucleotides line up with TRBD1. CDR1 and CDR2 from the germline V gene are SGHNT and YYREEE (reference sequence). The CDR3 is 15 amino acids. Losses at the gene ends were 0 bases for V and 6 bases for J; bases not matched to a gene: 2.

The V call is TRBV7-2, the J call TRBJ1-4; 9 bases align to TRBD1. The CDR3 length is 16 residues. V lost 1 base, J lost 6 bases, and 6 bases stayed unmatched. The germline V gene has CDR1 SGHTA and CDR2 FQGNSA. The CDR3 reads CASSLEWGQGYEKLFF. CDR3 nucleotides: TGTGCCAGCAGCTTAGAATGGGGACAGGGATATGAAAAACTGTTTTTT.

DNA of the CDR3: TGTGCCAGCAGCCACAGCCAGGCAGTTCAAGAGACCCAGTACTTC. It is translated as CASSHSQAVQETQYF. The chain employs TRBV4-2 and TRBJ2-5; no clear D. V was cut by 3 bases and J by 2 bases, with 13 bases left in between. The germline V gene encodes CDR1 LGHNA and CDR2 YNFKEQ. This CDR3 region has 15 residues.

The V gene is TRBV27, the J gene TRBJ1-4, with D maybe TRBD1 (5 bases). Trimming took off 5 bases at V and 4 bases at J, with 14 bases between the two ends. CDR1 and CDR2 (germline): MNHEY, SMNVEV (reference sequence). This CDR3 is built from 15 residues. The CDR3 protein is CASSPQGYLNEKLFF. The CDR3, as DNA: TGTGCCAGCAGTCCGCAGGGTTACCTTAATGAAAAACTGTTTTTT.

This chain links TRBV9 with TRBJ2-7; tentatively, D is TRBD2 (6 bases). The germline V gene has CDR1 SGDLS and CDR2 YYNGEE. The length of the CDR3 is 14 residues. Trimming took 0 bases from V and 3 from J, leaving 10 bases between them. CDR3: CASSVGGDGYEQYF. The CDR3 bases are TGTGCCAGCAGCGTAGGCGGGGATGGCTACGAGCAGTACTTC.